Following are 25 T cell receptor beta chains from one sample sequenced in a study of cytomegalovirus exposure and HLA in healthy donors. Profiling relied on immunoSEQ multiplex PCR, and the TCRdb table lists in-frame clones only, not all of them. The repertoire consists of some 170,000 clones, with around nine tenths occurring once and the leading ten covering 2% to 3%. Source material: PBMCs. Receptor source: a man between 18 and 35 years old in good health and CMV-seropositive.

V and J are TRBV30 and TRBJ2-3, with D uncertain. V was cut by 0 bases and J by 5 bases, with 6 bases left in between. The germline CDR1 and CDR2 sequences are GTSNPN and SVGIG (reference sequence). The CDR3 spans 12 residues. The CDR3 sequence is CAWSVSQDTQYF. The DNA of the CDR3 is TGTGCCTGGAGTGTATCACAAGATACGCAGTATTTT.

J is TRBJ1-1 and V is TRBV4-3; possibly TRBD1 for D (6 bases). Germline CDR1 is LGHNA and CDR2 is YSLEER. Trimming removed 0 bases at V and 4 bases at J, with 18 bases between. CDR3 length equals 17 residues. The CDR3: CASSQDTPRWGPTEAFF. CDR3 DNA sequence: TGCGCCAGCAGCCAAGATACCCCGCGGTGGGGGCCCACTGAAGCTTTCTTT.

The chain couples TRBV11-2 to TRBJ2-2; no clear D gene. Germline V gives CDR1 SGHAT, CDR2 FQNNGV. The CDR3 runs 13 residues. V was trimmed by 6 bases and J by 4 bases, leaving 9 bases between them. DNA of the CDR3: TGTGCCAGCAGGATCTCGGTCACCGGGGAGCTGTTTTTT. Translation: CASRISVTGELFF. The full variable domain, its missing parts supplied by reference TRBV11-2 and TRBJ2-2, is EAGVAQSPRYKIIEKRQSVAFWCNPISGHATLYWYQQILGQGPKLLIQFQNNGVVDDSQLPKDRFSAERLKGVDSTLKIQPAKLEDSAVYLCASRISVTGELFFGEGSRLTVL.

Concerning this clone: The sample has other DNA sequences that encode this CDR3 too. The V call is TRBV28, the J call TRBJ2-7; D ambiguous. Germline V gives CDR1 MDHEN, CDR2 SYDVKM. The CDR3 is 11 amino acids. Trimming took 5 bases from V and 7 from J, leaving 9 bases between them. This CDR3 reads CASSLSREQYF. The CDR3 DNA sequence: TGTGCCAGCAGTCTTTCTCGGGAGCAGTACTTC.

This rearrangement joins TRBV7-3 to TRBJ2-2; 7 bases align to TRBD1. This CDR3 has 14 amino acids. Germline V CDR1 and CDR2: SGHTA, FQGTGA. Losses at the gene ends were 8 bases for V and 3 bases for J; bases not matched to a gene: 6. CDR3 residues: CASQPGGYTGELFF. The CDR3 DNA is TGTGCCAGCCAACCAGGGGGATACACCGGGGAGCTGTTTTTT.

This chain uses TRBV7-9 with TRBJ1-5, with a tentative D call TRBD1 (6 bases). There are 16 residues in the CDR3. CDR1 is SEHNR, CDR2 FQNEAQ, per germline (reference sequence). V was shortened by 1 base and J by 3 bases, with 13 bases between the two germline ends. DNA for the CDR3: TGTGCCAGCAGCTTAGTAGCGGGGGCGGCCAATCAGCCCCAGCATTTT. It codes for CASSLVAGAANQPQHF. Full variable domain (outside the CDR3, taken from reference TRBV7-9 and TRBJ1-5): DTGVSQNPRHKITKRGQNVTFRCDPISEHNRLYWYRQTLGQGPEFLTYFQNEAQLEKSRLLSDRFSAERPKGSFSTLEIQRTEQGDSAMYLCASSLVAGAANQPQHFGDGTRLSIL.

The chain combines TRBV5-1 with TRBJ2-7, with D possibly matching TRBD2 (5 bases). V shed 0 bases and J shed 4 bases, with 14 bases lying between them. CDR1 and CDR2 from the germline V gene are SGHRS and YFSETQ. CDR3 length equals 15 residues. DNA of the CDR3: TGCGCCAGCAGCTTGGATATAGGGAGAGGATACGAGCAGTACTTC. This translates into CASSLDIGRGYEQYF.

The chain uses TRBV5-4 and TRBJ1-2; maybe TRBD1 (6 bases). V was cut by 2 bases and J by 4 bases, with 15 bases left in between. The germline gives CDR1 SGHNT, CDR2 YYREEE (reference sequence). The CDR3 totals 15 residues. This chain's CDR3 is CASSFGQIDFYGYTF. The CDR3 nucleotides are TGTGCCAGCAGCTTCGGACAGATTGATTTCTATGGCTACACCTTC.

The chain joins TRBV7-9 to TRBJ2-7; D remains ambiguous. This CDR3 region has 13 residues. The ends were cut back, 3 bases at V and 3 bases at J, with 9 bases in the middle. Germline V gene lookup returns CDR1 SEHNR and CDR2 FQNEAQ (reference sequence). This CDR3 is CASSFGESYEQYF. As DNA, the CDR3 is TGTGCCAGCAGCTTTGGAGAGAGCTACGAGCAGTACTTC.

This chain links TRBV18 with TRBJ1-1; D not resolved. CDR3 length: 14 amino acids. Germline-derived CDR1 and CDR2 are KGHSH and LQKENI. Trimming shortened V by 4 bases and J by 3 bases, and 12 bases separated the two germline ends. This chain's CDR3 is CASSLGSLDTEAFF. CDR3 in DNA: TGTGCCAGCTCACTGGGCAGTCTGGACACTGAAGCTTTCTTT.

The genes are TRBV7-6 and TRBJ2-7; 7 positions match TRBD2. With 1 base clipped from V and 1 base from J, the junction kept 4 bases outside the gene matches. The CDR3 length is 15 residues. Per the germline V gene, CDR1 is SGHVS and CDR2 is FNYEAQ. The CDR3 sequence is CASSLGFGGSYEQYF. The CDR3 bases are TGTGCCAGCAGCTTAGGTTTCGGGGGGTCCTACGAGCAGTACTTC.

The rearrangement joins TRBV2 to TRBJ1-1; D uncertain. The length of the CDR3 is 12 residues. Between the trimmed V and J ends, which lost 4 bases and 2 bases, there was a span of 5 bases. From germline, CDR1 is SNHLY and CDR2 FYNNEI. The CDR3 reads CASSVSNTEAFF. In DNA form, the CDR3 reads TGTGCCAGCAGTGTTAGTAACACTGAAGCTTTCTTT. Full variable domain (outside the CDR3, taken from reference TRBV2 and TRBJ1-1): EPEVTQTPSHQVTQMGQEVILRCVPISNHLYFYWYRQILGQKVEFLVSFYNNEISEKSEIFDDQFSVERPDGSNFTLKIRSTKLEDSAMYFCASSVSNTEAFFGQGTRLTVV.

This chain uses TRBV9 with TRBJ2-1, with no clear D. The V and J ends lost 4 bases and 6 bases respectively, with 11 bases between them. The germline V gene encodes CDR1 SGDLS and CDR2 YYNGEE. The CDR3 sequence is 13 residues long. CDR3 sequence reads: CASSLRSSNEQFF. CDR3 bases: TGTGCCAGCAGCCTTAGGAGCTCCAATGAGCAGTTCTTC.

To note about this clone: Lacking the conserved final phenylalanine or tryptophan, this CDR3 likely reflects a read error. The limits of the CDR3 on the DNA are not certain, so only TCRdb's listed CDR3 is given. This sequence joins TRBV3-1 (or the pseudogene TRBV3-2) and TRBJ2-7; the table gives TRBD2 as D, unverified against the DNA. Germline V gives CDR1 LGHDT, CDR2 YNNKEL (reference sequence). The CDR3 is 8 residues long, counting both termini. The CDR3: CASSQERD.

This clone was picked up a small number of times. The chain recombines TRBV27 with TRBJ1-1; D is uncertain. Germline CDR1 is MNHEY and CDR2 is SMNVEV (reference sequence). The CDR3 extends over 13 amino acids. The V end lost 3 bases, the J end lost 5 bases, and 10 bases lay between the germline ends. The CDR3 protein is CASSFGERTEAFF. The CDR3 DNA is TGTGCCAGCAGTTTCGGAGAACGGACTGAAGCTTTCTTT.

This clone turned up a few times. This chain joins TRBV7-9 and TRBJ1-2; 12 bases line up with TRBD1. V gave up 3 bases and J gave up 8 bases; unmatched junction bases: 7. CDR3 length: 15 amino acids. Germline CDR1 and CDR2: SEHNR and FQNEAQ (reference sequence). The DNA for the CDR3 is TGTGCCAGCAGCTTGGGACAGGGGGCAGGGGGCGGCTACACCTTC. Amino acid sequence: CASSLGQGAGGGYTF.

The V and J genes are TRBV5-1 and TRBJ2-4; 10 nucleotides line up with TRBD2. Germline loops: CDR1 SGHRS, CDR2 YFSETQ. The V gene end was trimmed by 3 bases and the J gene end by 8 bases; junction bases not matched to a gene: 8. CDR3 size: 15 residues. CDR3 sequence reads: CASSSGTSEEDIQYF. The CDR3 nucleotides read TGCGCCAGCAGCTCCGGGACTAGCGAGGAGGACATTCAGTACTTC.

The CDR3 DNA sequence: TGTGCCAGCAGCCCCCCGGGGGGCAGGACGAACACTGAAGCTTTCTTT. Protein sequence: CASSPPGGRTNTEAFF. V gene TRBV5-4 combines with J gene TRBJ1-1; D possibly corresponds to TRBD1 (6 bases). This CDR3 comprises 16 residues. CDR1 and CDR2 from the germline V gene are SGHNT and YYREEE (reference sequence). V was trimmed by 4 bases and J by 1 base, leaving 17 bases between them.

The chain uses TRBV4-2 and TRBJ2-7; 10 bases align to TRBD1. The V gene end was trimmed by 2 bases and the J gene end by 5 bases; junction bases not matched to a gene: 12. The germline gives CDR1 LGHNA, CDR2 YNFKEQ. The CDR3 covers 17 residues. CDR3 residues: CASSQKGQGPGGDEQYF. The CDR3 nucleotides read TGTGCCAGCAGCCAAAAGGGACAGGGGCCCGGCGGCGACGAGCAGTACTTC.

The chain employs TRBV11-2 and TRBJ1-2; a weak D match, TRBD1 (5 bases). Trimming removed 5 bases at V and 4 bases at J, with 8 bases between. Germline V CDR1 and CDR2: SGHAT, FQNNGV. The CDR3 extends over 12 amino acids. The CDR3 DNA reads TGTGCCAGCAGCCATGACAGCTATGGCTACACCTTC. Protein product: CASSHDSYGYTF.

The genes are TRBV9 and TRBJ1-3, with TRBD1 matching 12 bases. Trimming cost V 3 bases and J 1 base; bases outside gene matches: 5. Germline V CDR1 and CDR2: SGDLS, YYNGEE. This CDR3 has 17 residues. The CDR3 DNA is TGTGCCAGCAGCGCCCTGGGACAGGGGGCTTCTGGAAACACCATATATTTT. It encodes CASSALGQGASGNTIYF.

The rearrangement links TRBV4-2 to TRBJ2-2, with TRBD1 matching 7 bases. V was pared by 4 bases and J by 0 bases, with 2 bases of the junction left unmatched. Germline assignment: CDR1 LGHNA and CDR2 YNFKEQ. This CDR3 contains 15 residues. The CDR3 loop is CASSLGQSNTGELFF. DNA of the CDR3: TGTGCCAGCAGCCTGGGACAGTCGAACACCGGGGAGCTGTTTTTT.

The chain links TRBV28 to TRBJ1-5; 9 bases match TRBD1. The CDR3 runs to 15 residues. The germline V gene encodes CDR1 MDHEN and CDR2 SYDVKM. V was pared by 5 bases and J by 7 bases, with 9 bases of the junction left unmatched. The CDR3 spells CASSPGTGIRQPQHF. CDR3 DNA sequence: TGTGCCAGCAGTCCCGGGACAGGGATAAGACAGCCCCAGCATTTT.

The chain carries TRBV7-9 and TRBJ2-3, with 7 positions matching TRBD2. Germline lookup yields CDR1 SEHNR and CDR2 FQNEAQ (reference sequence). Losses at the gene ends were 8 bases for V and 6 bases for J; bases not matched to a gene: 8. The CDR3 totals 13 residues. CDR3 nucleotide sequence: TGTGCCAGCTCAGAAGCGGGAAGGGATACGCAGTATTTT. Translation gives CASSEAGRDTQYF.

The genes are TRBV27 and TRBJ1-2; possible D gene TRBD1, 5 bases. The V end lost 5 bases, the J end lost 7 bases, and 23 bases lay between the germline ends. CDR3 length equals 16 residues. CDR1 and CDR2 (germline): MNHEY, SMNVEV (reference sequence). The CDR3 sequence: CASSLRQSFLISGYTF. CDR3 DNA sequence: TGTGCCAGCAGTCTCCGACAGAGCTTCCTTATTAGTGGCTACACCTTC.